The 23 T cell receptor beta chains below come from one sample, sequenced in a study of tumor and adjacent non-tumor tissue in lung cancer. The template was RNA from unsorted bulk tissue. The library came from three nested PCR rounds adapted from ARM-PCR protocols. TCRdb processed the multiplex PCR reads anew with MiXCR; each CDR3 protein has one entry. The sample consists of approximately 70,000 distinct CDR3 sequences, 73% of them appearing once. Sequencing input: lung tumor tissue. Receptors originate from a man in his sixties with non-small cell lung cancer.

The chain employs TRBV11-1 and TRBJ2-7; TRBD2 agrees at 8 bases. The CDR3 loop spans 13 amino acids. The J segment lost 7 bases and the V segment lost 5 bases, leaving 7 bases of the junction unmatched. In germline, CDR1 is SGHAT, CDR2 FQDESV (reference sequence). CDR3 amino acids: CASSPPSGGEQYF. The CDR3 DNA reads as TGTGCCAGCAGCCCCCCGTCGGGGGGGGAGCAGTACTTC. The full variable domain, rest sourced from reference TRBV11-1 and TRBJ2-7, is EAEVAQSPRYKITEKSQAVAFWCDPISGHATLYWYRQILGQGPELLVQFQDESVVDDSQLPKDRFSAERLKGVDSTLKIQPAELGDSAMYLCASSPPSGGEQYFGPGTRLTVT.

As concerns this clonotype: At one boundary the junction diverges from the germline segment, which might be a read error. The rearrangement links TRBV6-1 to TRBJ2-1, with D tentatively TRBD1 or TRBD2 (5 bases each). The length of the CDR3 is 15 residues. Germline V gives CDR1 MNHNS, CDR2 SASEGT. This CDR3 reads CASSATNTWGNEQFF. CDR3 nucleotide sequence: TGTGCCAGCAGTGCGACTAACACCTGGGGGAATGAGCAATTCTTC.

On this clonotype itself: A much larger clone is a single base away; this may be a read error. V is TRBV5-1 and J is TRBJ2-1, with a weak D call TRBD1 (6 bases). Germline loops: CDR1 SGHRS, CDR2 YFSETQ. This CDR3 comprises 15 residues. The CDR3 loop is CARSLQTGSYNEQFF. The DNA of the CDR3 is TGCGCCAGAAGCTTGCAGACAGGATCCTACAATGAGCAGTTCTTC. The whole variable domain, filled in from reference TRBV5-1 and TRBJ2-1, reads KAGVTQTPRYLIKTRGQQVTLSCSPISGHRSVSWYQQTPGQGLQFLFEYFSETQRNKGNFPGRFSGRQFSNSRSEMNVSTLELGDSALYLCARSLQTGSYNEQFFGPGTRLTVL.

Only a few counts were recorded for this clonotype. Just one base apart from a much larger clone, this may be a read error. The CDR3 DNA reads as TGTGCCAGCGCCGGGACCAACCTTAGCGAGCAGTACTTC. Its translation: CASAGTNLSEQYF. The chain carries TRBV6-1 and TRBJ2-7, with D perhaps matching TRBD1 or TRBD2 (5 bases each). CDR3 length equals 13 residues. Germline assignment: CDR1 MNHNS and CDR2 SASEGT. The V and J ends lost 8 bases and 6 bases respectively, with 17 bases between them.

The chain has TRBV9 and TRBJ2-7; D unclear. The CDR3 extends over 14 amino acids. Germline V gives CDR1 SGDLS, CDR2 YYNGEE. Trimming left V 0 bases short and J 2 bases short, with 9 bases between. The CDR3 reads CASSVEGQTYEQYF. CDR3 DNA sequence: TGTGCCAGCAGCGTAGAGGGTCAGACCTACGAGCAGTACTTC.

This clonotype was seen a single time. Germline and junction disagree at one end, which may indicate a read error. This rearrangement joins TRBV6-5 to TRBJ2-4; weak D call: TRBD2 (5 bases). The CDR3 loop spans 13 amino acids. Germline V lookup: CDR1 MNHEY, CDR2 SVGAGI. This chain's CDR3 is CARARGPADIKYF. The CDR3 DNA follows: TGTGCCAGAGCGCGAGGGCCGGCTGACATTAAGTACTTC.

This clonotype turned up a few times. V usage is TRBV7-9 and J usage is TRBJ2-4; 8 nucleotides agree with TRBD1. Trimming removed 5 bases from V and 4 bases from J; junction bases left unmatched: 7. Germline CDR1 and CDR2: SEHNR and FQNEAQ (reference sequence). This CDR3 spans 15 amino acids. The CDR3 loop is CASSGRTGTKNIQYF. DNA for the CDR3: TGTGCCAGCAGCGGGCGGACAGGGACTAAAAACATTCAGTACTTC.

Note on this clonotype: Given the absence of the conserved phenylalanine or tryptophan at the CDR3 end, a read error is likely. The V gene is TRBV12-5, the J gene TRBJ2-7; 7 bases match TRBD2. Germline values: CDR1 LGHNT, CDR2 FRNRAP. There are 19 residues in the CDR3. The V gene end was trimmed by 7 bases and the J gene end by 5 bases; junction bases not matched to a gene: 26. CDR3 nucleotides: TGTGCTAGTGCTTTAGAGTCTAGCGGCTTTACCACCCACCCGGACGAGCAGTACATC. This gives the protein CASALESSGFTTHPDEQYI.

There are many counts of this clonotype. This chain links TRBV6-1 with TRBJ1-5; no firm D call. Germline V gives CDR1 MNHNS, CDR2 SASEGT. V shed 7 bases and J shed 6 bases, with 16 bases lying between them. This CDR3 spans 14 amino acids. The CDR3 region is CASTWTAGFQPQHF. The DNA of the CDR3 is TGTGCCAGCACTTGGACGGCAGGATTTCAGCCCCAGCATTTT.

This clonotype was observed a single time. The rearrangement links TRBV20-1 to TRBJ1-2; D not certain. The V gene lost 2 bases and the J gene lost 8 bases, with 9 bases spanning the gap. The CDR3 covers 11 residues. Germline CDR1 is DFQATT and CDR2 is SNEGSKA (reference sequence). CDR3 nucleotides: TGCAGTGCTAGAATGGGTCAGGGCTACACCTTC. Its protein product is CSARMGQGYTF.

The V gene is TRBV30, the J gene TRBJ2-1; tentatively, D is TRBD2 (5 bases). Trimming cost V 4 bases and J 6 bases, with 16 bases left between them. Germline lookup yields CDR1 GTSNPN and CDR2 SVGIG (reference sequence). The CDR3 contains 14 residues. CDR3 DNA sequence: TGTGCCTGGAATGTAGGGCTAGCAGCCAATGAGCAGTTCTTC. It specifies CAWNVGLAANEQFF. Filled out from reference TRBV30 and TRBJ2-1, the complete variable domain reads SQTIHQWPATLVQPVGSPLSLECTVEGTSNPNLYWYRQAAGRGLQLLFYSVGIGQISSEVPQNLSASRPQDRQFILSSKKLLLSDSGFYLCAWNVGLAANEQFFGPGTRLTVL.

The rearrangement uses TRBV6-5 and TRBJ2-6, with 11 bases that match TRBD1. Germline V lookup: CDR1 MNHEY, CDR2 SVGAGI. The CDR3 has 20 amino acids. The CDR3 loop reads CASCYLLRTGGALGANVLTF. CDR3 coding DNA: TGTGCTAGCTGTTACCTCCTAAGGACAGGGGGCGCGTTGGGGGCCAACGTCCTGACTTTC.

The table lists this clonotype with many counts. J is TRBJ2-7 and V is TRBV5-1, with 9 bases matching TRBD1. Trimming removed 4 bases from V and 3 bases from J; junction bases left unmatched: 5. Germline lookup yields CDR1 SGHRS and CDR2 YFSETQ. This CDR3 comprises 14 residues. The CDR3 nucleotides are TGCGCCAGCAGCCCTTCGACAGGGGGCTACGAGCAGTACTTC. Amino acids: CASSPSTGGYEQYF.

Remarks on this clonotype: An end of the junction does not agree with germline; a read error may underlie this. The chain joins TRBV6-5 to TRBJ1-1; TRBD1 aligns across 7 bases. Germline V CDR1 and CDR2: MNHEY, SVGAGI. CDR3 size: 13 residues. The CDR3 is CTSSRQGSTEAFF. In nucleotides, the CDR3 is TGTACCAGCAGCCGACAGGGAAGCACTGAAGCTTTCTTT.

To note about this clonotype: Relative to the germline gene, one junction end is altered; a read error may explain this. This chain joins TRBV20-1 and TRBJ1-5; 8 bases line up with TRBD1. The CDR3 loop spans 14 amino acids. Germline V gene sequence: CDR1 DFQATT, CDR2 SNEGSKA (reference sequence). The CDR3 nucleotides read TGTAGTGCTATACCCGACAGGGGATCCCAGCCCCAGCATTTT. This translates into CSAIPDRGSQPQHF.

In the case of this clonotype: Sequence at one end of the junction differs from germline and may be a read error. J is TRBJ2-2 and V is TRBV6-2 or TRBV6-3; D unclear. The CDR3 covers 14 residues. CDR1 and CDR2 from the germline V gene are MNHEY and SVGEGT. For the CDR3, the DNA is TGTGCCAGTAGTTACTTAGAGTCCTCCGGGGAGCTGTTTTTT. Protein: CASSYLESSGELFF.

Of note for this clonotype: The germline gene is not matched at one end of the junction; a read error may be the cause. This sequence joins TRBV6-5 and TRBJ2-7; TRBD2 aligns across 7 bases. This CDR3 has 15 amino acids. In germline, CDR1 is MNHEY, CDR2 SVGAGI. CDR3 DNA: TGTGCCAGCAGTTACTCGAGGCGGGAGACGGACGATCACTTCTTC. Amino acid sequence: CASSYSRRETDDHFF.

Regarding this clonotype: The junction departs from germline at one end; a sequencing error may be responsible. The J gene is TRBJ2-7, the V gene TRBV20-1, with D possibly TRBD1 on 5 matching bases. CDR1 and CDR2 from the germline V gene are DFQATT and SNEGSKA (reference sequence). This CDR3 comprises 14 residues. This chain's CDR3 is CSARDQGITYEQYF. DNA for the CDR3: TGCAGCGCTAGAGATCAGGGCATTACCTACGAGCAGTACTTC.

In regard to this clonotype: Sequence at one end of the junction differs from germline and may be a read error. The V gene is TRBV12-3 or TRBV12-4, the J gene TRBJ1-1; D is uncertain. The CDR3 is 13 amino acids. The CDR3 protein is CVCSPDVNTEAFF. Written as DNA, the CDR3 is TGTGTCTGCAGTCCCGACGTGAACACTGAAGCTTTCTTC.

A note on this clonotype: A read error may account for a junction end that differs from germline. The chain employs TRBV6-2 or TRBV6-3 and TRBJ2-2; TRBD2 matches at 8 bases. Germline CDR1 and CDR2: MNHEY and SVGEGT. The CDR3 consists of 15 residues. The CDR3 protein is CASSSSGRHTGELFF. The CDR3 DNA is TGCGCCAGCAGTTCAAGCGGGAGACACACGGGGGAGCTGTTTTTT.

Comment on this clonotype: One end of the junction does not line up with germline, which may come from a read error. V usage is TRBV20-1 and J usage is TRBJ2-3; 10 bases align to TRBD1. Germline V gives CDR1 DFQATT, CDR2 SNEGSKA (reference sequence). The CDR3 covers 14 residues. In DNA form, the CDR3 reads TGCAGTGCTAAACCCGGACAGGGGGGTGATAAGCAGTATTTT. This codes for CSAKPGQGGDKQYF.

This clonotype was detected a few times. Because it lacks the conserved phenylalanine or tryptophan at the end, this CDR3 is likely a read error. In nucleotides, the CDR3 is TGCAGTGATAGAGGTCAACGGACTAGCTATGAGCAGTTCTTA. Translated, it gives CSDRGQRTSYEQFL. The rearrangement joins TRBV20-1 to TRBJ2-1; 8 nucleotides align to TRBD2. The CDR3 runs to 14 residues. Germline values: CDR1 DFQATT, CDR2 SNEGSKA (reference sequence).

The chain recombines TRBV6-5 with TRBJ2-1; 9 nucleotides match TRBD1. Looked up from germline, CDR1 is MNHEY and CDR2 is SVGAGI. This CDR3 is built from 15 residues. J gave up 2 bases and V 8 bases, and 7 bases lay outside the gene matches. The CDR3 region is CASDIGQGTYNEQFF. The CDR3 DNA sequence: TGTGCCAGCGATATAGGACAGGGGACCTACAATGAGCAGTTCTTC.